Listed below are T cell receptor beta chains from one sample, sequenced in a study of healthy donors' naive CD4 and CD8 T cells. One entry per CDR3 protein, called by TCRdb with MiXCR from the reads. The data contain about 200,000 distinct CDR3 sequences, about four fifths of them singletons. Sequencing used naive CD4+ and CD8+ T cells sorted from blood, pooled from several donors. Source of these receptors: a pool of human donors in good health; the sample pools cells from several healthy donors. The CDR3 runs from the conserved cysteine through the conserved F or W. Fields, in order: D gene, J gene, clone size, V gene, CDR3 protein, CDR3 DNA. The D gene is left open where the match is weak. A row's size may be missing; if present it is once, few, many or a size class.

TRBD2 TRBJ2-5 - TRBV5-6 CASSALAGGNGETQYF TGTGCCAGCAGCGCGTTAGCGGGGGGCAACGGGGAGACCCAGTACTTC
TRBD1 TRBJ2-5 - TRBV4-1 CASSRDGTGQETQYF TGCGCCAGCAGCCGAGACGGGACAGGCCAAGAGACCCAGTACTTC
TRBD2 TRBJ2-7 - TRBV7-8 CASSTLAGHSCEQYF TGTGCCAGCAGCACGTTAGCGGGACACTCCTGCGAGCAGTACTTC
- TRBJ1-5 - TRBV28 CASSLEGLGFQPQHF TGTGCCAGCAGTTTAGAGGGCCTGGGTTTTCAGCCCCAGCATTTT
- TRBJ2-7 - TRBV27 CASSNTAYEQYF TGTGCCAGCAGCAACACAGCCTACGAGCAGTACTTC
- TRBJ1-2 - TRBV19 CASTRGGYGYTF TGTGCCAGTACCAGGGGCGGATATGGCTACACCTTC
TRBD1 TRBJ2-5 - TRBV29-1 CSACGQGVQETQYF TGCAGCGCTTGCGGACAGGGGGTACAAGAGACCCAGTACTTC
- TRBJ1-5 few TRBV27 CASSLGGGGQPQHF TGTGCCAGCAGTTTAGGAGGGGGAGGTCAGCCCCAGCATTTT
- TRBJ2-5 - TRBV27 CASSHSDTGETQYF TGTGCCAGCAGTCACTCGGACACAGGCGAGACCCAGTACTTC
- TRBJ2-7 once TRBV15 CATSTGKLHYEQYF TGTGCCACCAGCACCGGGAAACTACACTACGAGCAGTACTTC
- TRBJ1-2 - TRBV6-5 CASTNSDPNYGYTF TGTGCCAGTACAAACAGCGACCCTAACTATGGCTACACCTTC
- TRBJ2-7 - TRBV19 CASSIPETYEQYF TGTGCCAGTAGTATTCCCGAGACCTACGAGCAGTACTTC
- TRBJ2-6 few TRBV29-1 CSVPLNSGANVLTF TGCAGCGTCCCCCTAAACTCTGGGGCCAACGTCCTGACTTTC
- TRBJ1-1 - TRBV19 CASSTQGWTEAFF TGTGCCAGTAGTACACAGGGATGGACTGAAGCTTTCTTT
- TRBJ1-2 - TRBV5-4 CASSLDQGSYGYTF TGTGCCAGCAGCTTGGACCAGGGCAGTTATGGCTACACCTTC
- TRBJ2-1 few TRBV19 CASLAGDLYNEQFF TGTGCCAGTCTCGCAGGGGACCTCTACAATGAGCAGTTCTTC
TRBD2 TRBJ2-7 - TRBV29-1 CSAREGRIYEQYF TGCAGCGCCCGGGAGGGTCGGATCTACGAGCAGTACTTC
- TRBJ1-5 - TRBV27 CASSLGTENQPQHF TGTGCCAGCAGTTTAGGGACGGAAAATCAGCCCCAGCATTTT
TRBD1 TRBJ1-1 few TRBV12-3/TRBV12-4 CASRPRQGNTEAFF TGTGCCAGCAGGCCAAGACAGGGGAACACTGAAGCTTTCTTT
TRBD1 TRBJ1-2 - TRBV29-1 CSVNPGQGIPNHGYTF TGCAGCGTAAACCCGGGACAGGGGATTCCTAACCATGGCTACACCTTC
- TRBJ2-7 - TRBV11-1 CASSPDRPYEQYF TGTGCCAGCAGTCCCGACAGACCCTACGAGCAGTACTTC
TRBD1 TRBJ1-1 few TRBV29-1 CSVGQGPITEAFF TGCAGCGTTGGACAGGGACCCATCACTGAAGCTTTCTTT